Listed below are T cell receptor beta chains from one sample, sequenced in a study of cytomegalovirus exposure and HLA in healthy donors. This table comes from immunoSEQ multiplex PCR, and its TCRdb copy is limited to in-frame clones, with some not included. In the table there are about 170,000 clones, 85% of which are singletons. Sequencing used PBMCs. These receptors originate from a man between 25 and 39 years old in good health and CMV-seropositive. The CDR3 runs from the conserved cysteine through the conserved F or W. The order of the fields is CDR3 DNA, CDR3 protein, clone size, J gene, V gene, D gene. The D gene is left open where the match is weak. Where a row states a size, it is once, few, many or the class of an expanded clone; other rows omit it.

TGTGCCAGTAGTATCAAAACAGGGGGGAACACTGAAGCTTTCTTT CASSIKTGGNTEAFF few TRBJ1-1 TRBV19 TRBD1
TGTGCCAGCAGCCCTAGGCCCTTATACGAGCAGTACTTC CASSPRPLYEQYF . TRBJ2-7 TRBV7-2 .
TGTGCCAGCAGTTACTACGGGACTGAGAATGAAAAACTGTTTTTT CASSYYGTENEKLFF . TRBJ1-4 TRBV6-6 .
TGTGCCAGCAGCAAACAGAACACCGGGGAGCTGTTTTTT CASSKQNTGELFF . TRBJ2-2 TRBV6-6 .
TGTGCCAGCAGGATAAGGACTAGCGGAGAAACCGGGGAGCTGTTTTTT CASRIRTSGETGELFF . TRBJ2-2 TRBV2 TRBD2
TGTGCCAGCAGACTCAGGACAGGGGTTGGGCAGCCCCAGCATTTT CASRLRTGVGQPQHF . TRBJ1-5 TRBV6-9 TRBD1
TGTGCCAGCAGCTTAGCGTCGGGAGGGCCCCGCGATACGCAGTATTTT CASSLASGGPRDTQYF . TRBJ2-3 TRBV7-2 TRBD2
TGCAGCGTTGTGACAGGCTTCAATCAGCCCCAGCATTTT CSVVTGFNQPQHF . TRBJ1-5 TRBV29-1 .
TGTGCCAGCTCCCTCGGGGGACTTAATGAAAAACTGTTTTTT CASSLGGLNEKLFF . TRBJ1-4 TRBV18 .
TGCGCCAGCAGCCAAGCGGGACTAGCGGGGATCAGGGGATTAGAGACCCAGTACTTC CASSQAGLAGIRGLETQYF . TRBJ2-5 TRBV4-1 TRBD2
TGTGCCAGCAGTTTCGATCCTAGCGGGAAAGGCGAGCAGTACTTC CASSFDPSGKGEQYF few TRBJ2-7 TRBV7-6 TRBD2
TGTGCCAGCATTACATATAGCAATCAGCCCCAGCATTTT CASITYSNQPQHF . TRBJ1-5 TRBV6-4 .
TGTGCCAGCAGCAAGGGACTAGCAGAGACCCAGTACTTC CASSKGLAETQYF . TRBJ2-5 TRBV11-3 TRBD2
TGTGCCAGCAGTCCGACAGGGGCTGGGGCCAACGTCCTGACTTTC CASSPTGAGANVLTF . TRBJ2-6 TRBV27 TRBD1
TGTGCCAGCAGCTCCAGGGCGAACACTGAAGCTTTCTTT CASSSRANTEAFF . TRBJ1-1 TRBV7-3 .
TGTGCCAGCAGCGCGCACGGACAGGGAAGGGCCCAGTACTTC CASSAHGQGRAQYF . TRBJ2-5 TRBV7-9 TRBD1
TGTGCCAGCTCGCCCCGGCGACGGGAAACAGATACGCAGTATTTT CASSPRRRETDTQYF . TRBJ2-3 TRBV18 .
TGTGCCAGCAGCTTACTAGGGAAGGGGATGGGGTACAATGAGCAGTTCTTC CASSLLGKGMGYNEQFF . TRBJ2-1 TRBV7-3 .
TGTGCCAGTAGTTCGACAGGGGGCAATCAGCCCCAGCATTTT CASSSTGGNQPQHF . TRBJ1-5 TRBV19 TRBD1
TGCGCCAGCAGCCCGGCCGGGTCGGGGGGCTCGAAGACCCAGTACTTC CASSPAGSGGSKTQYF . TRBJ2-5 TRBV5-1 .
TGTGCCAGCAGCTTTGGTCCGGGAGAGGATGGCTACACCTTC CASSFGPGEDGYTF few TRBJ1-2 TRBV7-8 .
TGTGCCAGCGGCTACCGCATTCGAGGGCGGGACAATGAGCAGTTCTTC CASGYRIRGRDNEQFF . TRBJ2-1 TRBV13 .
TGTGCCAGCAGCTTAGGGCTCCCCCAGGGGGCCCAGTACTTC CASSLGLPQGAQYF . TRBJ2-5 TRBV7-9 TRBD1
TGTGCCACCAGCAGAGATAAAGGGGCTAGCGGGACCACAGATACGCAGTATTTT CATSRDKGASGTTDTQYF . TRBJ2-3 TRBV15 TRBD2
TGTTCCAGCCTACGGGTTCCCAGGGATGAGCAGTTCTTC CSSLRVPRDEQFF . TRBJ2-1 TRBV7-9 .
TGTGCCTGGAGTGTACCTGTAGGGACAGGGGATCAGCCCCAGCATTTT CAWSVPVGTGDQPQHF . TRBJ1-5 TRBV30 TRBD1
TGTGCCAGCATCGCTAAGGAAACAGGGGGCCGTGAAGCTTTCTTT CASIAKETGGREAFF . TRBJ1-1 TRBV6-4 TRBD1
TGTGCCAGCAGCGTACAACCCAGCGCTGAAGCTTTCTTT CASSVQPSAEAFF . TRBJ1-1 TRBV9 .
TGTGCCAGCCGTGGAGTGCGGGAGGTTCAAGAGACCCAGTACTTC CASRGVREVQETQYF . TRBJ2-5 TRBV7-9 TRBD2
TGCGCCAGCAGCCAAGAGCGGTTCCAAGAGACCCAGTACTTC CASSQERFQETQYF . TRBJ2-5 TRBV4-3 .
TGCGCCAGCAGCTTGAAGACAGGGTCCTACGAGCAGTACTTC CASSLKTGSYEQYF . TRBJ2-7 TRBV5-1 TRBD1
TGCGCCAGCAGCTCTGCGAGGGAGGGGGAGACCCAGTACTTC CASSSAREGETQYF . TRBJ2-5 TRBV5-1 TRBD2
TGTGCCAGTAGTATCCGCCCTACAGGGGACTATGGCTACACCTTC CASSIRPTGDYGYTF . TRBJ1-2 TRBV19 TRBD1
TGTGCCATCATGGGCCGGGAGGGGACAGATACGCAGTATTTT CAIMGREGTDTQYF . TRBJ2-3 TRBV10-3 TRBD2
TGTGCCAGTAGTATATATGGGCCCAATCAGCCCCAGCATTTT CASSIYGPNQPQHF . TRBJ1-5 TRBV19 .
TGTGCCAGCAGTTACCCCAGGGAGGGCTATGGCTACACCTTC CASSYPREGYGYTF few TRBJ1-2 TRBV6-4 .
TGTGCCAGCAGCCCACCGACAGGGCCCACTGAAGCTTTCTTT CASSPPTGPTEAFF . TRBJ1-1 TRBV7-8 TRBD1
TGTGCCAGCAGTTACGACAGTGTCTACGAGCAGTACTTC CASSYDSVYEQYF . TRBJ2-7 TRBV6-5 .
TGCGCCAGCAGCTCCGATCGGGGAACTGAAGCTTTCTTT CASSSDRGTEAFF . TRBJ1-1 TRBV5-1 .
TGTGCCAGCTCACCAAATTTCGGCACTGAAGCTTTCTTT CASSPNFGTEAFF . TRBJ1-1 TRBV18 .